This TCR beta chain was retrieved from a study of vaccination and CD4 T cells after COVID-19. On the study more broadly: Post-diagnosis, post-COVID samples were collected after a median 101 days, ranging 35 to 161.

With 3 bases removed from V and 7 bases from J, the gap between germline ends came to 15 bases. CDR3 length: 14 residues. The germline V gene encodes CDR1 LNHDA and CDR2 SQIVND (reference sequence). The Oncomine TCR Beta short-read assay was applied to DNA of cultured CD4+ T cells. TCRdb re-derived calls from the PCR reads in MiXCR, one entry per CDR3 protein. Of 15,000 to 25,000 distinct CDR3 sequences listed, 42% were seen once; the top ten hold 27%. Treatment meaning: approximately nine-day PBMC culture with coronavirus spike peptide pools or control peptides (ViraFEST assay). A word on this clonotype: The antigen is unknown.

Study-level results: In convalescent patients, a median about 86% of post-vaccine SARS-CoV-2-reactive clones appeared only after vaccination.

The chain recombines TRBV19 with TRBJ1-2; D is uncertain. The TCR was taken from a human donor who received a COVID-19 vaccine. This sample comprised CD4+ T cells from blood, cultured in vitro, obtained before SARS-CoV-2 vaccination. The chain's CDR3 is CASSMGLRESGYTF. Written as DNA, the CDR3 is TGTGCCAGTAGTATGGGGTTGCGAGAGAGTGGCTACACCTTC.